The 14 T cell receptor beta chains below come from one sample, sequenced in a study of T cells after yellow fever vaccination. TCRdb fed the 5' RACE reads into MiXCR, producing one record per CDR3 protein. Counted here are about 250,000 distinct CDR3 sequences, 3.6% occurring once; the ten biggest clones make up around 19%. The starting material was PBMCs, obtained 15 days after the yellow fever booster vaccination. The receptors here all came from a young man who received the YFV17D yellow fever vaccine.

This clonotype was seen many times. J is TRBJ2-2 and V is TRBV7-6; tentatively, D is TRBD1 (6 bases). Trimming stripped 5 bases from V and 3 bases from J, with 13 bases between. This CDR3 is built from 15 residues. The germline CDR1 and CDR2 sequences are SGHVS and FNYEAQ. This CDR3 reads CASSAGTPHTGELFF. In DNA form, the CDR3 reads TGTGCCAGCAGCGCCGGGACACCACACACCGGGGAGCTGTTTTTT.

This clonotype was counted ten times or more. V is TRBV27 and J is TRBJ1-2; the D is unclear. Germline-derived CDR1 and CDR2 are MNHEY and SMNVEV (reference sequence). This CDR3 is 14 amino acids long. The V gene lost 5 bases and the J gene lost 4 bases, with 14 bases spanning the gap. The CDR3 is CASSTGPRGYGYTF. The CDR3 region has the DNA TGTGCCAGCAGTACCGGGCCGCGGGGCTATGGCTACACCTTC.

This clonotype was recorded at least ten times. V and J are TRBV20-1 and TRBJ1-2; D remains ambiguous. Germline loops: CDR1 DFQATT, CDR2 SNEGSKA (reference sequence). The CDR3 covers 17 residues. V was pared by 5 bases and J by 0 bases, with 22 bases between. In DNA form, the CDR3 reads TGCAGTGCTCCCCTGAGGGTCAGAGACGCAGCTAACTATGGCTACACCTTC. Translation: CSAPLRVRDAANYGYTF.

At least ten counts were recorded for this clonotype. The rearrangement links TRBV24-1 to TRBJ2-5; D unresolved. Germline CDR1 and CDR2: KGHDR and SFDVKD. The CDR3 loop spans 16 amino acids. Trimming took 8 bases from V and 0 from J, leaving 18 bases between them. Written as DNA, the CDR3 is TGTGCCACCAACGAGCGCGGCTTTGATAACCAAGAGACCCAGTACTTC. It yields the protein CATNERGFDNQETQYF.

The chain has TRBV18 and TRBJ1-4; D is unclear. The CDR3 loop spans 16 amino acids. Between the trimmed V and J ends, which lost 3 bases and 0 bases, there was a span of 11 bases. Per the germline V gene, CDR1 is KGHSH and CDR2 is LQKENI. The CDR3 protein is CASSPVAEATNEKLFF. The DNA for the CDR3 is TGTGCCAGCTCACCTGTGGCAGAAGCAACTAATGAAAAACTGTTTTTT.

Ten or more counts support this clonotype. The junction differs from germline at one of its ends, possibly a read error. The rearrangement uses TRBV20-1 and TRBJ1-1, with D perhaps matching TRBD1 (5 bases). Looked up from germline, CDR1 is DFQATT and CDR2 is SNEGSKA (reference sequence). The CDR3 sequence is 10 residues long. Here the CDR3 reads CSAWGSTNIF. DNA for the CDR3: TGCAGTGCCTGGGGGAGTACAAATATCTTT.

This clonotype was recorded at least ten times. The chain couples TRBV7-9 to TRBJ2-1, with D perhaps TRBD1 (6 bases). Germline values: CDR1 SEHNR, CDR2 FQNEAQ (reference sequence). Trimming cost V 1 base and J 4 bases, with 11 bases left between them. This CDR3 spans 15 amino acids. CDR3 residues: CASSLEGTPYNEQFF. The CDR3 DNA sequence: TGTGCCAGCAGCTTAGAAGGGACACCATACAATGAGCAGTTCTTC.

The sample holds a few counts of this clonotype. This chain uses TRBV29-1 with TRBJ1-5, with TRBD1 matching 10 bases. The CDR3 is 15 residues long. CDR1 is SQVTM, CDR2 ANQGSEA, per germline. The ends lost 4 bases at V and 5 bases at J; junction bases unmatched: 8. The CDR3 DNA sequence: TGCAGCGTTGGGTTCGGGACAGGGGCAGATCAGCCCCAGCATTTT. This gives the protein CSVGFGTGADQPQHF.

J is TRBJ1-2 and V is TRBV10-3, with D perhaps TRBD1 (5 bases). Trimming removed 3 bases from V and 0 bases from J, with 14 bases in between. Germline lookup yields CDR1 ENHRY and CDR2 SYGVKD. The CDR3 spans 16 residues. The CDR3 sequence: CAISDPGTLANYGYTF. CDR3 coding DNA: TGTGCCATCAGTGATCCGGGGACCTTGGCTAACTATGGCTACACCTTC.

This clonotype was counted ten times or more. This sequence joins TRBV3-1 and TRBJ1-2; the D is unclear. Germline CDR1 reads LGHDT; CDR2 reads YNNKEL (reference sequence). The ends were cut back, 0 bases at V and 4 bases at J, with 9 bases in the middle. The length of the CDR3 is 14 residues. The CDR3 loop reads CASSQDWGSYGYTF. The CDR3 DNA reads as TGTGCCAGCAGCCAAGATTGGGGATCCTATGGCTACACCTTC.

This clonotype was counted ten times or more. The chain recombines TRBV5-1 with TRBJ1-1; D gene ambiguous. Germline values: CDR1 SGHRS, CDR2 YFSETQ. Trimming took 0 bases from V and 3 from J, leaving 15 bases between them. The CDR3 loop spans 16 amino acids. The CDR3 loop is CASSLDRRVFDTEAFF. The CDR3, as DNA: TGCGCCAGCAGCTTGGATCGTCGGGTGTTCGACACTGAAGCTTTCTTT.

This clonotype was detected many times. The gene calls are TRBV21-1 and TRBJ2-5; the table's D gene call, TRBD2, was not cross checked with the DNA. TRBV21-1 constitutes a pseudogene. CDR3 length: 16 residues. CDR3 sequence: CASSKVPLWRQETQYF. DNA of the CDR3: TGTGCCAGCAGCAAAGTGCCCCTCTGGCGGCAAGAGACCCAGTACTTC.

The chain employs TRBV7-6 and TRBJ2-3; 10 positions agree with TRBD1. Losses at the gene ends were 1 base for V and 3 bases for J; bases not matched to a gene: 4. The CDR3 sequence is 16 residues long. Germline CDR1 SGHVS, CDR2 FNYEAQ. CDR3 in amino acids: CASSLERDRGTDTQYF. CDR3 DNA: TGTGCCAGCAGCTTAGAACGGGACAGGGGTACAGATACGCAGTATTTT.

This clonotype was counted many times. The V and J genes are TRBV20-1 and TRBJ2-3, with TRBD2 identical over 12 bases. Germline CDR1 is DFQATT and CDR2 is SNEGSKA (reference sequence). The junction had 7 bases not matched to a gene; V was cut back by 5 bases and J by 4 bases. This CDR3 has 15 residues. The CDR3 DNA is TGCAGTGCTTCCGGACTAGCGGGGCCGCCAGATACGCAGTATTTT. It is translated as CSASGLAGPPDTQYF.